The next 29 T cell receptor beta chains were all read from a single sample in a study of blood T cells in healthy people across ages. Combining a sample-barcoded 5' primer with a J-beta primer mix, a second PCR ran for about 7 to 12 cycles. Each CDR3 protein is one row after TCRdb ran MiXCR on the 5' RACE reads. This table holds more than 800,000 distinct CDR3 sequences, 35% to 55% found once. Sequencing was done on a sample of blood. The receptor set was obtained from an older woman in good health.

The CDR3 here is CASSESGGNIQYF. The CDR3 nucleotides are TGTGCCAGCAGTGAATCAGGAGGAAACATTCAGTACTTC. The V call is TRBV25-1, the J call TRBJ2-4; weak D call: TRBD2 (5 bases). The ends were cut back, 1 base at V and 6 bases at J, with 7 bases in the middle. Germline lookup yields CDR1 MGHDK and CDR2 SYGVNS. The CDR3 spans 13 residues. The whole variable domain, remainder taken from reference TRBV25-1 and TRBJ2-4, is EADIYQTPRYLVIGTGKKITLECSQTMGHDKMYWYQQDPGMELHLIHYSYGVNSTEKGDLSSESTVSRIRTEHFPLTLESARPSHTSQYLCASSESGGNIQYFGAGTRLSVL.

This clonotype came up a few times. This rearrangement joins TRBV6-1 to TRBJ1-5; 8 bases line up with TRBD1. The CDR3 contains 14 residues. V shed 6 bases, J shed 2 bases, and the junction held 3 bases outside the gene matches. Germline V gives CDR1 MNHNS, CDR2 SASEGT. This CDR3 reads CASRTGAGNQPQHF. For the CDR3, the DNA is TGTGCCAGCAGGACAGGGGCTGGCAATCAGCCCCAGCATTTT.

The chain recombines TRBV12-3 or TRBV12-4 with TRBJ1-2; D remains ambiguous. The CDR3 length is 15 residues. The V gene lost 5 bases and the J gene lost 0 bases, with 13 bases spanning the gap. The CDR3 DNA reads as TGTGCCAGCAGTCCCCGACTTATAGCTAACTATGGCTACACCTTC. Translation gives CASSPRLIANYGYTF.

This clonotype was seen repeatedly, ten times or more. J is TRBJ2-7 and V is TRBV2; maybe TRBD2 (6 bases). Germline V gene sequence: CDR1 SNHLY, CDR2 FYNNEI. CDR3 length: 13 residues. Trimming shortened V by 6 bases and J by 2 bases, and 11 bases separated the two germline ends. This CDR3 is CASSGGTTYEQYF. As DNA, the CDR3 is TGTGCCAGCAGCGGCGGGACGACCTACGAGCAGTACTTC.

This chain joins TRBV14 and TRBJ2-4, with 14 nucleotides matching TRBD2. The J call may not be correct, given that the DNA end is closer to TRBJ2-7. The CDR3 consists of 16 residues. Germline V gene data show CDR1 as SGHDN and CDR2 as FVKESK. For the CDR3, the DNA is TGTGCCAGCAGCCATAGGACTAGCGGGAGGTCCTACGAGCAGTACTTC. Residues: CASSHRTSGRSYEQYF.

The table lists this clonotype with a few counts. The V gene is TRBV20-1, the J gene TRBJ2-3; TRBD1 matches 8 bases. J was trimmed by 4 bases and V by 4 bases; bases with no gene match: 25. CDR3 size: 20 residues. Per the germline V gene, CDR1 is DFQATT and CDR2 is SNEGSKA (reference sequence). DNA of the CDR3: TGCAGTGCTAAAGAGTCCGGGACAGGAGTCTCCCCAGTGGGTTCAGATACGCAGTATTTT. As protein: CSAKESGTGVSPVGSDTQYF.

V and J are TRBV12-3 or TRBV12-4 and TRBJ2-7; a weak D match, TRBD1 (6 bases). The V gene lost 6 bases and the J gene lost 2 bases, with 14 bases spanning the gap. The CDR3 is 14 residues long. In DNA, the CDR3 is TGTGCCAGCAGCTTCCAGGGGAGAACCTACGAGCAGTACTTC. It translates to CASSFQGRTYEQYF.

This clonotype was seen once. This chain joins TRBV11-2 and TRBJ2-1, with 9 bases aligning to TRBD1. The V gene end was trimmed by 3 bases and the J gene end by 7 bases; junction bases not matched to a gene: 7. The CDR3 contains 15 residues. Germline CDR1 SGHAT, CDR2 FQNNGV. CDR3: CASSFTGGPGNEQFF. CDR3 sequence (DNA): TGTGCCAGCAGCTTTACAGGGGGCCCTGGAAATGAGCAGTTCTTC.

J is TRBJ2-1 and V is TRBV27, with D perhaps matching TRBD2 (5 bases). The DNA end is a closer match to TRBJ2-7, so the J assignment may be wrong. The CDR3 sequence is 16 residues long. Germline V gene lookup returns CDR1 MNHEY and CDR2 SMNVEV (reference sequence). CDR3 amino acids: CASSSRAKSSYNEQYF. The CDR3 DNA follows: TGTGCCAGCAGTTCGCGGGCCAAGAGCTCCTACAATGAGCAGTACTTC.

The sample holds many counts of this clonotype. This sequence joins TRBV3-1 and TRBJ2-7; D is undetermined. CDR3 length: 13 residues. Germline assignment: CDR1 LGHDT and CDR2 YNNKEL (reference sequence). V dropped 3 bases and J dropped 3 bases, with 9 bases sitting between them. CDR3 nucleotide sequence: TGTGCCAGCAGCCAGGGCCAGTTCTACGAGCAGTACTTC. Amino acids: CASSQGQFYEQYF.

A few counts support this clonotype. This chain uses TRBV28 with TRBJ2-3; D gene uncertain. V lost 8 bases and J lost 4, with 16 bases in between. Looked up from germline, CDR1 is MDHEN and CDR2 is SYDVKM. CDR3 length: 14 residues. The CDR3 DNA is TGTGCCAGCCATTCGACGGGTTGGTCAGATACGCAGTATTTT. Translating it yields CASHSTGWSDTQYF.

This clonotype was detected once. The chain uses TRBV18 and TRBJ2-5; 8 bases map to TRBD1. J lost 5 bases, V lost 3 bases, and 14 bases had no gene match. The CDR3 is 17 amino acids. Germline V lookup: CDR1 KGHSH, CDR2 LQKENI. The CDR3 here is CASSPPPGRGLRETQYF. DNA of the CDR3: TGTGCCAGCTCACCGCCCCCCGGCAGGGGGCTCCGGGAGACCCAGTACTTC.

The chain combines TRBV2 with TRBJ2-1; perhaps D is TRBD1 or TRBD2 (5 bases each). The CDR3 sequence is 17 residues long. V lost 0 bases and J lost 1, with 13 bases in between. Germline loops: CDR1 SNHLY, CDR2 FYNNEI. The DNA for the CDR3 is TGTGCCAGCAGTGAAGCGGCGAGGGGAAAATCCTACAATGAGCAGTTCTTC. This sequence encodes CASSEAARGKSYNEQFF.

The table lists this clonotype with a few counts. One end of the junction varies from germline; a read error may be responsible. The CDR3 DNA sequence: TGTGCCAGCAGCAAAGACAGGGTCCTGGTCGAGCAGTACTTC. Translating gives CASSKDRVLVEQYF. The chain uses TRBV3-1 and TRBJ2-5, with 7 bases that match TRBD1. The DNA end is a closer match to TRBJ2-7, so the J assignment may be wrong. The V gene's germline CDR1 is LGHDT and CDR2 YNNKEL (reference sequence). This CDR3 is 14 amino acids long.

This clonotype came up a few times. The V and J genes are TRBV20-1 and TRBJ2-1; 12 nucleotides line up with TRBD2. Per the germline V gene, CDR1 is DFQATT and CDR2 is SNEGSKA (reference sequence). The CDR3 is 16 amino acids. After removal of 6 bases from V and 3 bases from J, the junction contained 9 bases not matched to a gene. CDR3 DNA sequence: TGCAGTGCAATCGGACTAGCGGGATCTAACTACAATGAGCAGTTCTTC. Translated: CSAIGLAGSNYNEQFF.

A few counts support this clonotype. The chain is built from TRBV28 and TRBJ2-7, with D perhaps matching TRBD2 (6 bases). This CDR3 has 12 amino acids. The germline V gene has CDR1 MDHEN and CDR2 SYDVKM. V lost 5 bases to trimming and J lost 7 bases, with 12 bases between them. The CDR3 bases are TGTGCCAGCAGTCCCACCCGGGGGGAGCAGTACTTC. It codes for CASSPTRGEQYF.

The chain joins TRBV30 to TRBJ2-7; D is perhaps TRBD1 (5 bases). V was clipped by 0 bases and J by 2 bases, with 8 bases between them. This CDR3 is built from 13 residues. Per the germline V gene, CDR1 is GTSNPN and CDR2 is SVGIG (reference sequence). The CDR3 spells CAWSVGQAYEQYF. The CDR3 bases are TGTGCCTGGAGTGTGGGGCAGGCCTACGAGCAGTACTTC.

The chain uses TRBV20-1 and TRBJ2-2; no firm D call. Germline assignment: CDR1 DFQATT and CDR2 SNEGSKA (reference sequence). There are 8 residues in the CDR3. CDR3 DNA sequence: TGCAGCACCGGGGAGCTGTTTTTT. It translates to CSTGELFF.

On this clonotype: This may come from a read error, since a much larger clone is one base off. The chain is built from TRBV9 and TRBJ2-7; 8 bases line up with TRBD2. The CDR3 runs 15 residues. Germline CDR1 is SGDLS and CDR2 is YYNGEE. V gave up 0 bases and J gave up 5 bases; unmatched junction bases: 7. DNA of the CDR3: TGTGCCAGCAGCGTAGCAACGGGAGGGCCAGACGAGCAGTACTTC. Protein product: CASSVATGGPDEQYF.

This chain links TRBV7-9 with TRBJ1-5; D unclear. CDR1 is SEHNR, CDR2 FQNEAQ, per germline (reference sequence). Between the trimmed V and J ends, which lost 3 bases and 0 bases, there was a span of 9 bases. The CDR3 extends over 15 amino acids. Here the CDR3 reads CASSFPRFSNQPQHF. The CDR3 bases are TGTGCCAGCAGCTTCCCTCGATTTAGCAATCAGCCCCAGCATTTT.

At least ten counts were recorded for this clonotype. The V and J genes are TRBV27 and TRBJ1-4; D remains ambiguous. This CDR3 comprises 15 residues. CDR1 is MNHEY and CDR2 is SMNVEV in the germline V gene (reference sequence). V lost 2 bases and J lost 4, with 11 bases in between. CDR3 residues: CASSLGPSSNEKLFF. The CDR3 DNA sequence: TGTGCCAGCAGTTTAGGGCCAAGTAGTAATGAAAAACTGTTTTTT.

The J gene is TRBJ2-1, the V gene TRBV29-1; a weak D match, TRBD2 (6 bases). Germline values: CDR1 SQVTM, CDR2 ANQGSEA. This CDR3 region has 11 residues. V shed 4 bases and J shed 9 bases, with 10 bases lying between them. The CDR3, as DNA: TGCAGCGTTGGGGCTAGCGTTGAGCAGTTCTTC. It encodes CSVGASVEQFF.

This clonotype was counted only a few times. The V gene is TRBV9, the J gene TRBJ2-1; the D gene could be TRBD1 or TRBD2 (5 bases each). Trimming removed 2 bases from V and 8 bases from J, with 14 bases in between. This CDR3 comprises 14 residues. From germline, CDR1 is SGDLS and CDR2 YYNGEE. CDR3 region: CASSVGTRGDEQFF. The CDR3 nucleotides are TGTGCCAGCAGCGTCGGCACTAGGGGCGATGAGCAGTTCTTC.

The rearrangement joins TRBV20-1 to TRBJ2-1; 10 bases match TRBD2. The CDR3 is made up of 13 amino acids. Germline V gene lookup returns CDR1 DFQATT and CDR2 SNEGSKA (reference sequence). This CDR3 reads CRASGRVDNEQFF. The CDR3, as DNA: TGCAGAGCAAGCGGGAGGGTGGACAATGAGCAGTTCTTC.

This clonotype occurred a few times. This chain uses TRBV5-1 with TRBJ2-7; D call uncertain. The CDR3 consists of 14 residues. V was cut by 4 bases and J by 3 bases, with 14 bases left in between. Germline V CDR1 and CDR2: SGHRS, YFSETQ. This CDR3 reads CASSSSLANYEQYF. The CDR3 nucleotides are TGCGCCAGCAGCAGCTCGTTGGCAAACTACGAGCAGTACTTC.

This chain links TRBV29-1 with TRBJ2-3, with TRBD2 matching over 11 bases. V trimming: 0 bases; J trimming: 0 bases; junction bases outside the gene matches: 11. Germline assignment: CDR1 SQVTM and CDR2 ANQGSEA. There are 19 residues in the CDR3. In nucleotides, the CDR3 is TGCAGCGTTGAAGATCTTCCGACTAGCGGGGCTTCGAGCACAGATACGCAGTATTTT. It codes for CSVEDLPTSGASSTDTQYF.

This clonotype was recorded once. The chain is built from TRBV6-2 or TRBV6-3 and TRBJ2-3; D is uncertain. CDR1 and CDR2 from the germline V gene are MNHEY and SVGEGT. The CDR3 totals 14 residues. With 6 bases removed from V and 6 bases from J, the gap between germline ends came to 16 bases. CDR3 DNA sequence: TGTGCCAGCAGCCACGGCCCCCAGAGTGATACGCAGTATTTT. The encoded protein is CASSHGPQSDTQYF.

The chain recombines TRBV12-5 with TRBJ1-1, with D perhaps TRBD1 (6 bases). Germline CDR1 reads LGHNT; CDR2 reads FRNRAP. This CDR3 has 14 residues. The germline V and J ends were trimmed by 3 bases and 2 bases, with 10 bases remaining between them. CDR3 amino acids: CASGLGQTNTEAFF. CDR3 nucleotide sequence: TGTGCTAGTGGTTTAGGACAGACCAACACTGAAGCTTTCTTT.

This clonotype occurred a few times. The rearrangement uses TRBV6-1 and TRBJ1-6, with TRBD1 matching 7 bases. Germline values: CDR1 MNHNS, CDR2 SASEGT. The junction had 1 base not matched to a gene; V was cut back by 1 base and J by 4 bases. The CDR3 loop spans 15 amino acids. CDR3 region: CASSEDRGYNSPLHF. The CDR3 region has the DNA TGTGCCAGCAGTGAAGACAGGGGTTATAATTCACCCCTCCACTTT.